The 20 T cell receptor beta chains reported below all come from one sample, sequenced in a study of cytomegalovirus exposure and HLA in healthy donors. Only in-frame clones appear in the TCRdb table, and some are missing; sequencing was by immunoSEQ multiplex PCR. The table records about 170,000 clones, about 96% of them present only once. The sample was PBMCs. The source of these receptors is a young woman in good health and CMV-seronegative.

This clone was seen a few times. The rearrangement uses TRBV20-1 and TRBJ1-2; D gene unclear. CDR1 is DFQATT, CDR2 SNEGSKA, per germline (reference sequence). The CDR3 contains 11 residues. V shed 6 bases and J shed 6 bases, with 11 bases lying between them. The CDR3 coding sequence is TGCAGTGCAGACTCCTCCGATGGCTACACCTTC. Translated, it gives CSADSSDGYTF.

Here the CDR3 DNA reads TGTGCCAGCAGTTTAACACAACAGGGCGGGGGAATCTATGGCTACACCTTC. Its translation is CASSLTQQGGGIYGYTF. V gene TRBV27 combines with J gene TRBJ1-2; tentatively, D is TRBD1 (6 bases). The CDR3 is made up of 17 amino acids. Germline lookup yields CDR1 MNHEY and CDR2 SMNVEV (reference sequence). Between the trimmed V and J ends, which lost 2 bases and 4 bases, there was a span of 20 bases.

In DNA form, the CDR3 reads TGTGCCAGCTCACCAGGAGCGGGGGGCATTTTCAATGAGCAGTTCTTC. It codes for CASSPGAGGIFNEQFF. This chain connects TRBV18 to TRBJ2-1; the match to TRBD2 covers 9 bases. Germline V gene data show CDR1 as KGHSH and CDR2 as LQKENI. The V segment lost 2 bases and the J segment 6 bases; nucleotides outside the gene matches: 8. CDR3 length equals 16 residues.

This chain uses TRBV21-1 with TRBJ2-5; the table's TRBD2 call for D was not verified on the DNA. TRBV21-1 is noted as a pseudogene. The CDR3 has 15 residues. The CDR3, as DNA: TGTGCCAGCAGTATCACGGACGAGGGAGGAGAGACCCAGTACTTC. Protein sequence: CASSITDEGGETQYF.

The CDR3 bases are TGCAGTGCTAGAGGGACATTTGGCTACACCTTC. It is translated as CSARGTFGYTF. The chain uses TRBV20-1 and TRBJ1-2; D is perhaps TRBD1 (5 bases). CDR3 size: 11 residues. Germline V gene sequence: CDR1 DFQATT, CDR2 SNEGSKA (reference sequence). Deletions cut 1 base from V and 7 bases from J, with 7 bases between.

In its sample, this clone was seen once. V gene TRBV19 combines with J gene TRBJ2-3; TRBD1 might be the D (5 bases). The CDR3 is 16 amino acids. V dropped 3 bases and J dropped 4 bases, with 17 bases sitting between them. Germline V gene lookup returns CDR1 LNHDA and CDR2 SQIVND (reference sequence). CDR3 amino acids: CASSIGQGRLPDTQYF. The CDR3 DNA reads TGTGCCAGTAGTATCGGGCAGGGCAGGTTACCAGATACGCAGTATTTT.

This sequence joins TRBV5-5 and TRBJ1-1; D unclear. CDR1 is SGHKS and CDR2 is YYEKEE in the germline V gene (reference sequence). The CDR3 covers 14 residues. V was trimmed by 1 base and J by 0 bases, leaving 7 bases between them. DNA for the CDR3: TGTGCCAGCAGCTTGTTGGCCCTGAACACTGAAGCTTTCTTT. As protein: CASSLLALNTEAFF.

This sequence joins TRBV14 and TRBJ2-2, with 7 bases matching TRBD1. Unmatched junction bases numbered 12, after V lost 6 bases and J lost 5 bases. CDR1 is SGHDN and CDR2 is FVKESK in the germline V gene. The CDR3 has 16 residues. CDR3 protein: CASSRLGTEKTGELFF. The DNA of the CDR3 is TGTGCCAGCAGTCGCCTAGGGACAGAAAAGACCGGGGAGCTGTTTTTT.

The CDR3, as DNA: TGTGCCAGCAGTGAGACTAGCGGGGATCAAGAGACCCAGTACTTC. Translating it yields CASSETSGDQETQYF. This chain uses TRBV6-1 with TRBJ2-5, with 11 bases fitting TRBD2. The CDR3 extends over 15 amino acids. J lost 2 bases, V lost 3 bases, and 2 bases had no gene match. Germline V gives CDR1 MNHNS, CDR2 SASEGT.

This sequence joins TRBV5-6 and TRBJ2-3; D may be TRBD2 (6 bases). Germline-derived CDR1 and CDR2 are SGHDT and YYEEEE. V gave up 5 bases and J gave up 0 bases, with 19 bases separating them. This CDR3 contains 17 residues. The CDR3 coding sequence is TGTGCCAGCAGTTCAGCTCCTTCTCTAGCGAGCACAGATACGCAGTATTTT. This sequence encodes CASSSAPSLASTDTQYF.

This chain joins TRBV30 and TRBJ2-3; D may be TRBD2 (6 bases). The germline V and J ends were trimmed by 2 bases and 1 base, with 7 bases remaining between them. This CDR3 contains 13 residues. The V gene's germline CDR1 is GTSNPN and CDR2 SVGIG (reference sequence). The CDR3 spells CAWSWGGTDTQYF. The CDR3 bases are TGTGCCTGGAGTTGGGGGGGCACAGATACGCAGTATTTT.

The chain couples TRBV25-1 to TRBJ2-7; the match to TRBD2 covers 11 bases. J gave up 6 bases and V 2 bases, and 12 bases lay outside the gene matches. Germline V CDR1 and CDR2: MGHDK, SYGVNS. The CDR3 covers 17 residues. The CDR3 loop is CASSERLAGGRPGEQYF. The CDR3, as DNA: TGTGCCAGCAGTGAAAGGCTAGCGGGGGGCCGCCCCGGCGAGCAGTACTTC.

The chain combines TRBV7-8 with TRBJ2-1; 7 bases are shared with TRBD2. CDR3 length: 15 amino acids. Trimming removed 1 base from V and 8 bases from J; junction bases left unmatched: 8. Germline CDR1 reads SGHVS; CDR2 reads FQNEAQ. The CDR3 region is CASSLGGGEGHEQFF. The CDR3, as DNA: TGTGCCAGCAGCTTAGGCGGGGGAGAGGGCCATGAGCAGTTCTTC. The variable domain in full, completed from reference TRBV7-8 and TRBJ2-1, reads GAGVSQSPRYKVAKRGQDVALRCDPISGHVSLFWYQQALGQGPEFLTYFQNEAQLDKSGLPSDRFFAERPEGSVSTLKIQRTQQEDSAVYLCASSLGGGEGHEQFFGPGTRLTVL.

The J gene is TRBJ2-5, the V gene TRBV4-3; D is perhaps TRBD2 (5 bases). Trimming removed 0 bases at V and 3 bases at J, with 8 bases between. From germline, CDR1 is LGHNA and CDR2 YSLEER. This CDR3 is 14 amino acids long. The CDR3, as DNA: TGCGCCAGCAGCCAAGATCGGGGAGAAGAGACCCAGTACTTC. Amino acid sequence: CASSQDRGEETQYF.

The J gene is TRBJ2-7, the V gene TRBV7-9; 8 nucleotides match TRBD2. V lost 1 base, J lost 5 bases, and 7 bases stayed unmatched. CDR1 and CDR2 from the germline V gene are SEHNR and FQNEAQ (reference sequence). The CDR3 runs to 15 residues. The CDR3, as DNA: TGTGCCAGCAGCTTAGGCCGGGGGGGGACGAACGAGCAGTACTTC. This encodes CASSLGRGGTNEQYF. The entire variable domain, with the rest obtained from reference TRBV7-9 and TRBJ2-7, is as follows: DTGVSQNPRHKITKRGQNVTFRCDPISEHNRLYWYRQTLGQGPEFLTYFQNEAQLEKSRLLSDRFSAERPKGSFSTLEIQRTEQGDSAMYLCASSLGRGGTNEQYFGPGTRLTVT.

The chain joins TRBV5-8 to TRBJ1-3; D gene uncertain. V dropped 5 bases and J dropped 0 bases, with 6 bases sitting between them. The CDR3 loop spans 13 amino acids. CDR1 is SGHTS and CDR2 is YDEGEE in the germline V gene. CDR3 protein: CASRTPSGNTIYF. CDR3 sequence (DNA): TGTGCCAGCAGGACTCCCTCTGGAAACACCATATATTTT.

Concerning this clone itself: The identical CDR3 is also encoded by other nucleotide sequences in the sample. This rearrangement joins TRBV7-9 to TRBJ2-5; 7 bases match TRBD2. This CDR3 contains 14 residues. CDR1 and CDR2 (germline): SEHNR, FQNEAQ (reference sequence). V lost 0 bases and J lost 4; bases outside the gene matches: 2. In DNA, the CDR3 is TGTGCCAGCAGCTTAGCGGGGGGGGGAGAGACCCAGTACTTC. It is translated as CASSLAGGGETQYF.

This clone came up once. The chain uses TRBV5-1 and TRBJ1-1, with 11 bases matching TRBD1. Losses at the gene ends were 0 bases for V and 4 bases for J; bases not matched to a gene: 14. CDR1 and CDR2 from the germline V gene are SGHRS and YFSETQ. This CDR3 spans 19 amino acids. The CDR3 region has the DNA TGCGCCAGCAGCTTGGCCTACCCGGGACAGGGGGTCGGGGGCACTGAAGCTTTCTTT. Amino acid sequence: CASSLAYPGQGVGGTEAFF. The complete variable domain, with remaining parts taken from reference TRBV5-1 and TRBJ1-1, reads KAGVTQTPRYLIKTRGQQVTLSCSPISGHRSVSWYQQTPGQGLQFLFEYFSETQRNKGNFPGRFSGRQFSNSRSEMNVSTLELGDSALYLCASSLAYPGQGVGGTEAFFGQGTRLTVV.

J is TRBJ2-3 and V is TRBV7-6; 14 bases fit TRBD2. The CDR3 runs 18 residues. The germline gives CDR1 SGHVS, CDR2 FNYEAQ. The ends lost 5 bases at V and 1 base at J; junction bases unmatched: 8. CDR3: CASSPPGTSGGGTDTQYF. CDR3 coding DNA: TGTGCCAGCAGCCCACCGGGGACTAGCGGGGGCGGCACAGATACGCAGTATTTT. Full variable domain (rest looked up from reference TRBV7-6 and TRBJ2-3): GAGVSQSPRYKVTKRGQDVALRCDPISGHVSLYWYRQALGQGPEFLTYFNYEAQQDKSGLPNDRFSAERPEGSISTLTIQRTEQRDSAMYRCASSPPGTSGGGTDTQYFGPGTRLTVL.

The V and J genes are TRBV19 and TRBJ2-2, with 10 bases identical to TRBD2. Germline V gives CDR1 LNHDA, CDR2 SQIVND (reference sequence). J was trimmed by 4 bases and V by 7 bases; bases with no gene match: 3. CDR3 size: 14 residues. CDR3 nucleotide sequence: TGTGCCAGTAAACTAGCGGGAAGCACCGGGGAGCTGTTTTTT. The encoded protein is CASKLAGSTGELFF.